This T cell receptor beta chain was recorded in a study of blood T cells in healthy people across ages. For the second PCR, which ran for about 7 to 12 cycles, a sample-barcoded 5' primer and a J-beta primer mix were used. TCRdb re-analysed the 5' RACE reads in MiXCR, keeping a single row per CDR3 protein. Of about 800,000 distinct CDR3 sequences listed, 58% are singletons. In each sample, at least 6.5 million PBMCs were isolated. Germline V CDR1 and CDR2: SGDLS, YYNGEE. The V and J ends lost 0 bases and 8 bases respectively, with 8 bases between them. The CDR3 spans 12 residues. As regards this clonotype: The antigen is unknown.

Study-wide points: Possibly, changes in expanded clonotypes were confounded because donor CMV status was unknown. The diversity estimates, figures obtained from one million T cells, were considered underestimates.

The sample was blood. The chain is built from TRBV9 and TRBJ1-2, with D maybe TRBD1 (5 bases). The TCR was taken from a man aged 30 to 45 in good health. The CDR3, as DNA: TGTGCCAGCAGCGTAGCAGGGTACGGCTACACCTTC. Protein: CASSVAGYGYTF.